This record covers a single T cell receptor (beta chain). Its specificity is not known. The source of the sample is a study of T cell responses to AZD1222 COVID-19 vaccine. Whole-study findings and limits: Spike was spanned by vaccine-associated CD4 TCRs, with dominance at 160-218 and 743-854. Nearly half of spike-specific TCRs reportedly go after variant regions that carry no mutations. Only a handful of AZD1222 recipients, several in all, had baseline seropositivity.

TCRdb keeps only in-frame clones here, not all; method: immunoSEQ multiplex PCR. The table has 95,000 to 110,000 clones, over 70% seen once; the top ten hold about 8.7%. This clonotype was obtained from an adult in good health. The source material was peripheral blood, sampled on day 0 of AZD1222 vaccination.

The CDR3 region is CASRPGQGKEKLFF. In DNA form, the CDR3 reads TGTGCCAGTCGACCGGGACAGGGAAAAGAAAAACTGTTTTTT. J is TRBJ1-4 and V is TRBV18, with 9 bases aligning to TRBD1. This CDR3 spans 14 amino acids. V dropped 9 bases and J dropped 8; count of bases not matched to a gene: 10. The germline V gene has CDR1 KGHSH and CDR2 LQKENI.